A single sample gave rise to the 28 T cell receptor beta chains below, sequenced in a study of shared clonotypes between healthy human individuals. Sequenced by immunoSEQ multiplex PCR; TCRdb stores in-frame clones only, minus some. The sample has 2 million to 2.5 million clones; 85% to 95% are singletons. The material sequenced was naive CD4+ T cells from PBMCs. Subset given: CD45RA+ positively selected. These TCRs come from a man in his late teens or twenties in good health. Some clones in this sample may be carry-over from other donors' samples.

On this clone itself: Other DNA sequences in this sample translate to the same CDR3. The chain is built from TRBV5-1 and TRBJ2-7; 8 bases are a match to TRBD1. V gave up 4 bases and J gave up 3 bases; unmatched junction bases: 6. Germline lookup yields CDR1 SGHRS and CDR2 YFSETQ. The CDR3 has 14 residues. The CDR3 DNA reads TGCGCCAGCAGCCCCGGGACAGGAGGCTACGAGCAGTACTTC. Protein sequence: CASSPGTGGYEQYF.

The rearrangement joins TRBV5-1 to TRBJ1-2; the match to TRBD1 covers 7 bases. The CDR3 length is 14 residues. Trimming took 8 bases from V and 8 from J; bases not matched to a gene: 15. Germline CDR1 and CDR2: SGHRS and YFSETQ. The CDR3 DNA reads TGCGCCAGTAATCAGGGGGTAGTGTCTTCCGGCTACACCTTC. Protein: CASNQGVVSSGYTF.

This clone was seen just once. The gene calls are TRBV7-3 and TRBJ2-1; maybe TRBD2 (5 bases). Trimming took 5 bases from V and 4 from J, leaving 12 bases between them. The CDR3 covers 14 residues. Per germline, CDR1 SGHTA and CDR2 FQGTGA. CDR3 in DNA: TGTGCCAGCAGCCCTAGCAGAGCATACAATGAGCAGTTCTTC. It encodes CASSPSRAYNEQFF. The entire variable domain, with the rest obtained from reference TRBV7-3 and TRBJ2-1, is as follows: GAGVSQTPSNKVTEKGKYVELRCDPISGHTALYWYRQSLGQGPEFLIYFQGTGAADDSGLPNDRFFAVRPEGSVSTLKIQRTERGDSAVYLCASSPSRAYNEQFFGPGTRLTVL.

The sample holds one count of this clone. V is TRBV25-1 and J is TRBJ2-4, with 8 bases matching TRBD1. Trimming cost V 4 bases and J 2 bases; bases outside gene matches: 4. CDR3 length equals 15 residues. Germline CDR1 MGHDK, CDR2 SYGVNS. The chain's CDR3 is CASSGDRTSKNIQYF. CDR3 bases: TGTGCCAGCAGTGGGGACAGGACCTCCAAAAACATTCAGTACTTC.

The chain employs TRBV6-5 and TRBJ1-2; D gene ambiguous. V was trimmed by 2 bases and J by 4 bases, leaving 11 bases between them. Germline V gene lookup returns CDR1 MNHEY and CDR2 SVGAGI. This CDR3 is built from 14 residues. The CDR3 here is CASSYRGLGYGYTF. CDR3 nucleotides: TGTGCCAGCAGTTACCGGGGTCTCGGCTATGGCTACACCTTC.

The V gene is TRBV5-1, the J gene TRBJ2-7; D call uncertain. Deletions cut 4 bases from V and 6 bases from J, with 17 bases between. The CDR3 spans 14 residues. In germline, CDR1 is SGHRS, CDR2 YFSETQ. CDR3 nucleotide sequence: TGCGCCAGCAGCCCGGGTACCTCCTGGGGCGAGCAGTACTTC. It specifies CASSPGTSWGEQYF.

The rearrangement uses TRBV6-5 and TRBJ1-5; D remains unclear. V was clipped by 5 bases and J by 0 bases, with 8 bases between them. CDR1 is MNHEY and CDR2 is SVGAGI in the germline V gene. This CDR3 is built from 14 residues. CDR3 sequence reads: CASSLDGSNQPQHF. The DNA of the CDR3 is TGTGCCAGCAGTCTGGACGGTAGCAATCAGCCCCAGCATTTT.

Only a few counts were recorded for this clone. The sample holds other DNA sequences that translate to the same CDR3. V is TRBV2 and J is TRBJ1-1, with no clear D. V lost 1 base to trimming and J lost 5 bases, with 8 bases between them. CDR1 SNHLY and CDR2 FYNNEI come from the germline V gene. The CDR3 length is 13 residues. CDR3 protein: CASSEEGSTEAFF. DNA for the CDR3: TGTGCCAGCAGTGAAGAGGGATCGACTGAAGCTTTCTTT.

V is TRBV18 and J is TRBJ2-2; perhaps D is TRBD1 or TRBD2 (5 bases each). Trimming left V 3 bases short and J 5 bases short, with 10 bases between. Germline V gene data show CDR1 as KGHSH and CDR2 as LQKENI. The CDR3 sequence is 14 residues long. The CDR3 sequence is CASSPGVSTGELFF. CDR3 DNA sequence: TGTGCCAGCTCACCGGGGGTCAGTACCGGGGAGCTGTTTTTT.

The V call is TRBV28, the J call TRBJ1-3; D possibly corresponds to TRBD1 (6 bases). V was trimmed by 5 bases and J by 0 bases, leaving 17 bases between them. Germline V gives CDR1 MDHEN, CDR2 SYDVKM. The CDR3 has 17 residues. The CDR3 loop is CASSTALQGNSGNTIYF. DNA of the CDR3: TGTGCCAGCAGTACAGCATTACAGGGTAACTCTGGAAACACCATATATTTT.

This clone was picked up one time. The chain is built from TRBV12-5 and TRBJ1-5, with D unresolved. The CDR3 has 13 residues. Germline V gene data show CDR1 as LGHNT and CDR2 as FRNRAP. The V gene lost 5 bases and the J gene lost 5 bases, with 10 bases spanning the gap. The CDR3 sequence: CASGPDADQPQHF. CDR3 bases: TGTGCTAGTGGTCCGGACGCCGATCAGCCCCAGCATTTT.

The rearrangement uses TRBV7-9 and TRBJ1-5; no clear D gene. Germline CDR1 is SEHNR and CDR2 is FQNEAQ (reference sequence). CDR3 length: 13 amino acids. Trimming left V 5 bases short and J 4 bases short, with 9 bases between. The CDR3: CASSATENQPQHF. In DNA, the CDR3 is TGTGCCAGCAGCGCGACGGAAAATCAGCCCCAGCATTTT.

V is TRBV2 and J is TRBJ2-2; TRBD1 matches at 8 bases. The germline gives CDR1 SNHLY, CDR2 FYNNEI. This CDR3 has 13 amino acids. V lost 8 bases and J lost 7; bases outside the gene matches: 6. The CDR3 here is CASFGQGIGELFF. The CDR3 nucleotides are TGTGCCAGCTTCGGACAGGGCATCGGGGAGCTGTTTTTT. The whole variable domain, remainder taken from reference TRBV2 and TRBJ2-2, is EPEVTQTPSHQVTQMGQEVILRCVPISNHLYFYWYRQILGQKVEFLVSFYNNEISEKSEIFDDQFSVERPDGSNFTLKIRSTKLEDSAMYFCASFGQGIGELFFGEGSRLTVL.

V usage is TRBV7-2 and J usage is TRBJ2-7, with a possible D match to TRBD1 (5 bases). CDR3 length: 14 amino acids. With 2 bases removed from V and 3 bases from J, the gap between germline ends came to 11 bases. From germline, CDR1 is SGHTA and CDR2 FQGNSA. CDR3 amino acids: CASSLSRANYEQYF. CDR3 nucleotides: TGTGCCAGCAGCTTAAGCAGGGCGAACTACGAGCAGTACTTC.

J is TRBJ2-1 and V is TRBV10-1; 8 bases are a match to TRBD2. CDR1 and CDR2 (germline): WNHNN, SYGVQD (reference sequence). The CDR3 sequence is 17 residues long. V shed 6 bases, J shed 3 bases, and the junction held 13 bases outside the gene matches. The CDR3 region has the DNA TGCGCCAGCAGGGTCCACCTTAGCGGGAACCACTACAATGAGCAGTTCTTC. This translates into CASRVHLSGNHYNEQFF.

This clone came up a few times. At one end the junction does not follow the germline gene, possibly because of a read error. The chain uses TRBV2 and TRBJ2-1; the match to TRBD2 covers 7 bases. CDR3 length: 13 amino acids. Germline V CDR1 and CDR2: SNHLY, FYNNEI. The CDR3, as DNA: TGTGCCAGCAGCGAAGGACTAGAGAATGAGCAGTTCTTC. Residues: CASSEGLENEQFF.

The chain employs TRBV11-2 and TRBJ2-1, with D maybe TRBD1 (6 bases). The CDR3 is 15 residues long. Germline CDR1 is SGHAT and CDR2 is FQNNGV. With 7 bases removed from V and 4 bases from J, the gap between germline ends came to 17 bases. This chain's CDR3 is CASTPGASSYNEQFF. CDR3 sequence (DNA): TGTGCCAGCACACCAGGGGCCAGCTCATACAATGAGCAGTTCTTC.

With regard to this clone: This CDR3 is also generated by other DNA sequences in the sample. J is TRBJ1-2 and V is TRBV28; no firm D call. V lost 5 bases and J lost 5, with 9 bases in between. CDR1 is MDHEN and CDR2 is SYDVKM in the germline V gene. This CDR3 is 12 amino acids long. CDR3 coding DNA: TGTGCCAGCAGTCGCCCAGGATATGGCTACACCTTC. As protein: CASSRPGYGYTF.

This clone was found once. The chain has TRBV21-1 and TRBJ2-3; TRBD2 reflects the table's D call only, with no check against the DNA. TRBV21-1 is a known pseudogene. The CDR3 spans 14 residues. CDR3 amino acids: CASSKDKKTDTQYF. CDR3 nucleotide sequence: TGTGCCAGCAGCAAAGATAAAAAAACAGATACGCAGTATTTT.

In DNA form, the CDR3 reads TGTGCCAGCAGTCGCGGGGGTGAAGGGCAGTACTTC. Its translation is CASSRGGEGQYF. The chain is built from TRBV27 and TRBJ2-7; 7 bases fit TRBD2. CDR3 length: 12 amino acids. The V segment lost 5 bases and the J segment 9 bases; nucleotides outside the gene matches: 7. Germline V gene data show CDR1 as MNHEY and CDR2 as SMNVEV (reference sequence).

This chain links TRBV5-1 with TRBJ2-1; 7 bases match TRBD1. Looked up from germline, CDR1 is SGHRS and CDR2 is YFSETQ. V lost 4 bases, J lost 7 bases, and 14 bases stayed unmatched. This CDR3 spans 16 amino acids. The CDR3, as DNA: TGCGCCAGCAGCAAGCCGGGACAGCCTGCCGGTAATGAGCAGTTCTTC. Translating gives CASSKPGQPAGNEQFF.

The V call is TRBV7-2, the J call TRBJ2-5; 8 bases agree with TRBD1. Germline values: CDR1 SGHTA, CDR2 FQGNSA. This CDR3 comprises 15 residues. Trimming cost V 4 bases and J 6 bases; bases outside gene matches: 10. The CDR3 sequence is CASSSQGGADKTQYF. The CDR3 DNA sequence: TGTGCCAGCAGCTCACAGGGGGGAGCGGATAAGACCCAGTACTTC.

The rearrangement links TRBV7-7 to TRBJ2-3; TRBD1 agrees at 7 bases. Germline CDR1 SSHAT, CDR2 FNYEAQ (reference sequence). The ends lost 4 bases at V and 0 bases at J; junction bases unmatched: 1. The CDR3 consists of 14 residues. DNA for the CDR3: TGTGCCAGCAGCTCGGGACAGAGCACAGATACGCAGTATTTT. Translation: CASSSGQSTDTQYF.

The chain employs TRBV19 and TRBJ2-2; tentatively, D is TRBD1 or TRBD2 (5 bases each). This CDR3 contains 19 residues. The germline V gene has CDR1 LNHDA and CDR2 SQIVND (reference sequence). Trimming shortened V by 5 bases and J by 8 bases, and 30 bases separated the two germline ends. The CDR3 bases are TGTGCCAGTAGTCCCCCCGGGTCTTGGGGGAGTAGGTGGCTGGGGGAGCTGTTTTTT. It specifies CASSPPGSWGSRWLGELFF.

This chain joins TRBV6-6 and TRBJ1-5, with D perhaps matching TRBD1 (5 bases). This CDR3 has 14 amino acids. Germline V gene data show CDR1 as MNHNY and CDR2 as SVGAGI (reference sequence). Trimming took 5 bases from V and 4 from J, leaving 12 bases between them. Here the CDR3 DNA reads TGTGCCAGCAGTCCCCCGGGGGGAAATCAGCCCCAGCATTTT. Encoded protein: CASSPPGGNQPQHF.

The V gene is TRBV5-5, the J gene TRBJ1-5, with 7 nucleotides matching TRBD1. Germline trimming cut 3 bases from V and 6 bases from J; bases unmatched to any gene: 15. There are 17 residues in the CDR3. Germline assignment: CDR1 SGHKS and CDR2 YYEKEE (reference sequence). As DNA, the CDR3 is TGTGCCAGCAGCTCCGCCCCGGGACAGTTTGGTCTTCAGCCCCAGCATTTT. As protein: CASSSAPGQFGLQPQHF.

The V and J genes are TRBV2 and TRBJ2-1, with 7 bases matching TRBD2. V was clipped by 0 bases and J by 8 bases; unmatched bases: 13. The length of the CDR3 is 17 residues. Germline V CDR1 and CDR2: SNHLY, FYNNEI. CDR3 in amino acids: CASSEALGGRALHEQFF. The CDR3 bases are TGTGCCAGCAGTGAAGCGCTTGGTGGGAGGGCCCTCCATGAGCAGTTCTTC.

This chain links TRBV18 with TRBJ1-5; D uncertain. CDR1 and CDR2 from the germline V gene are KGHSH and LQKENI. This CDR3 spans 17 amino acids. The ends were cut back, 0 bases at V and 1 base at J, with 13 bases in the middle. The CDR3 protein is CASSPPGMRESNQPQHF. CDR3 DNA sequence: TGTGCCAGCTCACCACCGGGTATGCGGGAAAGCAATCAGCCCCAGCATTTT.